These T cell receptor beta chains were read from a single sample in a study of T-cell memory formation after mild COVID-19. Each CDR3 protein is one row after TCRdb ran MiXCR on the 5' RACE reads. The sample consists of just over 400,000 distinct CDR3 sequences, around 22% of them appearing once. The sequenced material came from PBMCs or a T cell subset sorted from them (not recorded which). The receptors were sampled from an adult woman who had mild COVID-19 (a few samples of this study predate the infection). Cell type and time point are not known. The CDR3 runs from the conserved cysteine through the conserved F or W. Each record gives: V gene, D gene, clone size, J gene, CDR3 protein, CDR3 DNA. The D gene is left open where the match is weak. Only some rows state a clone size, as once, few, many or a class for expanded clones.

TRBV18	.	.	TRBJ1-1	CASSPAVLEGAFF	TGTGCCAGCTCACCGGCGGTCTTAGAGGGGGCTTTCTTT
TRBV27	.	.	TRBJ2-7	CASSYGSHEQYF	TGTGCCAGCAGTTATGGTTCCCACGAGCAGTACTTC
TRBV5-1	.	.	TRBJ2-5	CASSLTHGETQYF	TGCGCCAGCAGCTTGACACACGGAGAGACCCAGTACTTC
TRBV5-6	.	few	TRBJ1-6	CASSWGPINSPLHF	TGTGCCAGCAGCTGGGGACCGATTAATTCACCCCTCCACTTT
TRBV11-2	.	.	TRBJ2-2	CASSLDLWGAIDTGELFF	TGTGCCAGCAGCTTAGATCTGTGGGGGGCCATCGACACCGGGGAGCTGTTTTTT
TRBV6-5	TRBD1	few	TRBJ2-7	CASNDRGGREQYF	TGTGCCAGCAATGACAGGGGGGGCCGGGAGCAGTACTTC
TRBV7-2	TRBD1	few	TRBJ1-2	CASSSLGQGYYGYTF	TGTGCCAGCAGCTCCCTCGGACAGGGGTACTATGGCTACACCTTC
TRBV29-1	.	.	TRBJ1-2	CSVRGGSFNYGYTF	TGCAGCGTGAGAGGAGGCAGCTTTAACTATGGCTACACCTTC
TRBV12-3/TRBV12-4	.	few	TRBJ1-1	CASSLSLARTEAFF	TGTGCCAGCAGTTTAAGCCTGGCCAGGACTGAAGCTTTCTTT
TRBV5-5	.	.	TRBJ2-7	CASSFGGRWAYTSYEQYF	TGTGCCAGCAGCTTTGGGGGCCGGTGGGCCTATACCTCCTACGAGCAGTACTTC
TRBV20-1	.	.	TRBJ1-2	CSARDQAKAYGYTF	TGCAGTGCTAGAGATCAGGCCAAGGCCTATGGCTACACCTTC
TRBV3-1	.	.	TRBJ2-7	CASSQAGGGEQYF	TGTGCCAGCAGCCAAGCCGGAGGGGGCGAGCAGTACTTC
TRBV15	.	.	TRBJ2-3	CATSPPQQLRRVGGDTQYF	TGTGCCACCAGCCCTCCCCAGCAGTTAAGGCGGGTGGGAGGAGATACGCAGTATTTT
TRBV12-3/TRBV12-4	TRBD2	few	TRBJ2-7	CASSPPGGRAPEQYF	TGTGCCAGCAGTCCCCCCGGTGGGAGGGCCCCCGAGCAGTACTTC
TRBV12-3/TRBV12-4	.	many	TRBJ1-1	CASSLVYRGEAFF	TGTGCCAGCAGTTTAGTTTATCGGGGTGAAGCTTTCTTT
TRBV7-9	.	.	TRBJ1-2	CASSQTEGIPSLSYTF	TGTGCCAGCAGCCAAACCGAGGGGATACCTTCTCTGAGCTACACCTTC
TRBV28	.	many	TRBJ2-1	CASSTLQGYNEQFF	TGTGCCAGCAGTACTCTACAGGGCTACAATGAGCAGTTCTTC
TRBV4-1	TRBD1	.	TRBJ1-2	CASSQDPGQRYGYTF	TGCGCCAGCAGCCAAGACCCGGGACAGCGATATGGCTACACCTTC
TRBV2	.	few	TRBJ1-1	CASSATENTEAFF	TGTGCCAGCAGTGCGACAGAGAACACTGAAGCTTTCTTT
TRBV5-6	TRBD2	many	TRBJ2-1	CASKVLAGGPFDNEQFF	TGTGCCAGCAAGGTCCTAGCGGGGGGGCCTTTCGACAATGAGCAGTTCTTC
TRBV6-2/TRBV6-3	.	.	TRBJ2-5	CASSPVDRMGETQYF	TGTGCCAGCAGTCCCGTCGACAGAATGGGTGAGACCCAGTACTTC
TRBV2	TRBD1	.	TRBJ1-5	CASSEHRGIGQPQHF	TGTGCCAGCAGTGAACACAGGGGGATAGGTCAGCCCCAGCATTTT
TRBV7-9	TRBD1	few	TRBJ1-6	CASSRYGQGDNSPLHF	TGTGCCAGCAGCCGGTACGGACAGGGGGATAATTCACCCCTCCACTTT
TRBV4-1	.	.	TRBJ2-7	CASSQNLAYEQYF	TGCGCCAGCAGCCAAAACCTGGCGTACGAGCAGTACTTC
TRBV5-5	.	few	TRBJ2-3	CASSFSASGADTQYF	TGTGCCAGCAGCTTTTCGGCGTCGGGGGCCGATACGCAGTATTTT
TRBV18	.	many	TRBJ2-7	CASSPPSRSSYEQYF	TGTGCCAGCTCACCTCCCTCCCGGAGCTCCTACGAGCAGTACTTC
TRBV24-1	.	.	TRBJ1-5	CATSARHSQPQHF	TGTGCCACCAGTGCCCGACATTCCCAGCCCCAGCATTTT
TRBV29-1	.	few	TRBJ2-7	CSVLRGPEDYEQYF	TGCAGCGTTCTCCGGGGGCCCGAAGACTACGAGCAGTACTTC
TRBV7-2	TRBD2	.	TRBJ2-1	CASSLESGNAYNEQFF	TGTGCCAGCAGCCTCGAGAGCGGGAATGCCTACAATGAGCAGTTCTTC
TRBV29-1	.	.	TRBJ1-4	CSVETDGMANEKLFF	TGCAGCGTTGAGACAGACGGGATGGCTAATGAAAAACTGTTTTTT
TRBV11-1	.	.	TRBJ2-7	CASSQRGFPLAEQYF	TGTGCCAGCAGCCAGAGGGGGTTCCCCCTTGCCGAGCAGTACTTC
TRBV29-1	.	few	TRBJ2-3	CSVEGGSDTDTQYF	TGCAGCGTTGAAGGGGGGTCCGACACAGATACGCAGTATTTT
TRBV9	TRBD2	.	TRBJ2-1	CASSSRTSGVRNEQFF	TGTGCCAGCAGCTCCCGGACTAGCGGGGTTCGGAATGAGCAGTTCTTC